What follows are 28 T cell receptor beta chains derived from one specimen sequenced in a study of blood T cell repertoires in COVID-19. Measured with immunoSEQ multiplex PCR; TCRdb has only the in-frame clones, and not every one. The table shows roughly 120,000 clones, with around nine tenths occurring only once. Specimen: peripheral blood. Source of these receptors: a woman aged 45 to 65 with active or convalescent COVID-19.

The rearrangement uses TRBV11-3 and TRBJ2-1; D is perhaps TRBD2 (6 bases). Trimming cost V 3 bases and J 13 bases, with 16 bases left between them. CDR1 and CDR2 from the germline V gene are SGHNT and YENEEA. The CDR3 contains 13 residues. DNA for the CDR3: TGTGCCAGCAGCTTTTCGAAGGGGACTCCTCAGTTCTTC. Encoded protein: CASSFSKGTPQFF. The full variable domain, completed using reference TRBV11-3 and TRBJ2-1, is EAGVVQSPRYKIIEKKQPVAFWCNPISGHNTLYWYLQNLGQGPELLIRYENEEAVDDSQLPKDRFSAERLKGVDSTLKIQPAELGDSAVYLCASSFSKGTPQFFGPGTRLTVL.

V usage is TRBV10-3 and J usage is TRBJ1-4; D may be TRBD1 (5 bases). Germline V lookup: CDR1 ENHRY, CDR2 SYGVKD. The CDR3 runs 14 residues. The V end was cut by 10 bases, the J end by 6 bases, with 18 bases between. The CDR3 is CATLGGDWDEKLFF. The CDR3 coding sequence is TGTGCCACCCTGGGGGGTGATTGGGATGAAAAACTGTTTTTT.

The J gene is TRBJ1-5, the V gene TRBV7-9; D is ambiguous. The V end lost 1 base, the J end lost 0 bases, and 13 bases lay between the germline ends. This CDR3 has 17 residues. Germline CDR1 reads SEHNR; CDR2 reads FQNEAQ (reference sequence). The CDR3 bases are TGTGCCAGCAGCTTAGGGGCGTCAATGGCTAGCAATCAGCCCCAGCATTTT. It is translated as CASSLGASMASNQPQHF.

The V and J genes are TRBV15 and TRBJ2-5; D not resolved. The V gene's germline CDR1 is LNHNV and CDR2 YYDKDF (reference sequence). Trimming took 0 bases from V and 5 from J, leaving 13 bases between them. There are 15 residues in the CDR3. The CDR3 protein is CATSRDDSTGETQYF. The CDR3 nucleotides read TGTGCCACCAGCAGAGATGACTCAACTGGGGAGACCCAGTACTTC.

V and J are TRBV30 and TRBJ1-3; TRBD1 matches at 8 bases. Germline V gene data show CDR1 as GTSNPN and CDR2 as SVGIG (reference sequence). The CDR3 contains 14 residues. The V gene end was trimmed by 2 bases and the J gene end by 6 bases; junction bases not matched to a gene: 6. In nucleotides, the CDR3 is TGTGCCTGGAGTCTTGGACAGGGAAAAAACACCATATATTTT. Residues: CAWSLGQGKNTIYF.

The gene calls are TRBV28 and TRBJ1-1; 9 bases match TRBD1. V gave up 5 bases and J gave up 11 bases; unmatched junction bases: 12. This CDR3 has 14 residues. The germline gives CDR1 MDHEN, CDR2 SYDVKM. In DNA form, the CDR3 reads TGTGCCAGCAGTGGACCGCCGGGACAGGGACAGGCTTTCTTT. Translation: CASSGPPGQGQAFF.

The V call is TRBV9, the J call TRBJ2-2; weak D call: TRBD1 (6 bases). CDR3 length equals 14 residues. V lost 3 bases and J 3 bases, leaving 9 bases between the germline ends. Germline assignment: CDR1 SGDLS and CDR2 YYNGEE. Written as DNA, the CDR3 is TGTGCCAGCAGCGCTACAGGGTACACCGGGGAGCTGTTTTTT. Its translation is CASSATGYTGELFF.

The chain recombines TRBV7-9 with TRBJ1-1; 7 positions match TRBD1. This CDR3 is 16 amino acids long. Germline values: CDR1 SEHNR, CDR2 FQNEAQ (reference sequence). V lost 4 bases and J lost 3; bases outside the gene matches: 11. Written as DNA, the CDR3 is TGTGCCAGCAGCTCCGGACAGGTAGGATTCGACACTGAAGCTTTCTTT. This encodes CASSSGQVGFDTEAFF.

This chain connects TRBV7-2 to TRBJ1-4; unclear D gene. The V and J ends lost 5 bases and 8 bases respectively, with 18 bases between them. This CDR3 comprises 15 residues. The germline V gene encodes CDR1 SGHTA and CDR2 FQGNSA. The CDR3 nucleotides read TGTGCCAGCAGCCCGAGGGTGGGTTCAGGAGAAAAACTGTTTTTT. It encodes CASSPRVGSGEKLFF.

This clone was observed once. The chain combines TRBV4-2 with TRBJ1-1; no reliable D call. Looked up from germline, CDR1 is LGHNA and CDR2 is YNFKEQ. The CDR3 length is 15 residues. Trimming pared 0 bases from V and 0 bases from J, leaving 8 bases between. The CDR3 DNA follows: TGTGCCAGCAGCCAAGACCCCGCTATGAACACTGAAGCTTTCTTT. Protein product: CASSQDPAMNTEAFF.

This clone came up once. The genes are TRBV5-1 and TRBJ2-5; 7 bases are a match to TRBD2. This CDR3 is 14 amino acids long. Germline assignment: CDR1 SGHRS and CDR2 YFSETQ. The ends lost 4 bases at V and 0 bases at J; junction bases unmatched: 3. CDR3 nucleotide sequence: TGCGCCAGCAGCCCCCGGGGGGACCAAGAGACCCAGTACTTC. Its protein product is CASSPRGDQETQYF.

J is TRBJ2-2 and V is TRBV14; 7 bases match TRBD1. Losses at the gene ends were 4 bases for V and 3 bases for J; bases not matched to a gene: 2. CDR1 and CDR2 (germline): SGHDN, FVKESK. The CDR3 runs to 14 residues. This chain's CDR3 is CASSPTGYTGELFF. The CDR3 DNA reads TGTGCCAGCAGCCCGACAGGGTACACCGGGGAGCTGTTTTTT.

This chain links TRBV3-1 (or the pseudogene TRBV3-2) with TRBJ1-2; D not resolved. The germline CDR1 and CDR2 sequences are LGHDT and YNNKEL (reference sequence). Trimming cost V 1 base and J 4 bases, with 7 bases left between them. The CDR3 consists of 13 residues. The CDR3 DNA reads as TGTGCCAGCAGCCAAGGTGGACTCTATGGCTACACCTTC. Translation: CASSQGGLYGYTF.

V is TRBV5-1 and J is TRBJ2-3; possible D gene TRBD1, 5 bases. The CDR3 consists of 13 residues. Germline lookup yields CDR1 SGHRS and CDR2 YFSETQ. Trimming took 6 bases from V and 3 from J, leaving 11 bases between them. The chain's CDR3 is CASIKAGTDTQYF. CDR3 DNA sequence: TGCGCCAGCATTAAGGCAGGGACAGATACGCAGTATTTT.

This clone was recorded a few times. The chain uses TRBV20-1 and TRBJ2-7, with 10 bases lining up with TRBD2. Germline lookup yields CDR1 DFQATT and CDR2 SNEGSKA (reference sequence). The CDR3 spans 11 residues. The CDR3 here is CRAGGDYEQYF. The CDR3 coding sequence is TGCAGAGCGGGAGGGGACTACGAGCAGTACTTC.

CDR3 sequence (DNA): TGTGCCAGCAAACTAGACCTGCGCTCACCCCTCCACTTT. Translation: CASKLDLRSPLHF. The genes are TRBV28 and TRBJ1-6; no reliable D call. V gave up 7 bases and J gave up 10 bases, with 14 bases separating them. This CDR3 region has 13 residues. Germline V gives CDR1 MDHEN, CDR2 SYDVKM.

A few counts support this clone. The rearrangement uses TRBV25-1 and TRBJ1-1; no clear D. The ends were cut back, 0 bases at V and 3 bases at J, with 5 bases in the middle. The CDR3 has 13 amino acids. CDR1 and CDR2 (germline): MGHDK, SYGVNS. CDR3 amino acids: CASSEYRDTEAFF. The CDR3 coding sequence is TGTGCCAGCAGTGAATACCGGGACACTGAAGCTTTCTTT.

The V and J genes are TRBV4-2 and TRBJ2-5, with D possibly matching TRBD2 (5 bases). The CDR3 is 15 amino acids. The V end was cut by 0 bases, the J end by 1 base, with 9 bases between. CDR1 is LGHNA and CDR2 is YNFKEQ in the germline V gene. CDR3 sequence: CASSQDRLSQETQYF. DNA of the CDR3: TGTGCCAGCAGCCAAGATAGACTATCCCAAGAGACCCAGTACTTC.

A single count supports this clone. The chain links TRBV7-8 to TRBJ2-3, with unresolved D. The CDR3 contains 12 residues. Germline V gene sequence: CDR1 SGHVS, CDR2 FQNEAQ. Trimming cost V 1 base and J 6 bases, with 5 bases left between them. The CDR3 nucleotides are TGTGCCAGCAGCTTAGGGGCGGATACGCAGTATTTT. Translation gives CASSLGADTQYF. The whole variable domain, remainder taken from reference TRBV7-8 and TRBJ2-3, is GAGVSQSPRYKVAKRGQDVALRCDPISGHVSLFWYQQALGQGPEFLTYFQNEAQLDKSGLPSDRFFAERPEGSVSTLKIQRTQQEDSAVYLCASSLGADTQYFGPGTRLTVL.

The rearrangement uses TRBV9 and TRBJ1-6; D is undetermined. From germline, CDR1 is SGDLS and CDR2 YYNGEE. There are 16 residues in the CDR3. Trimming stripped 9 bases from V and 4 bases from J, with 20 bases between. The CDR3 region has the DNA TGTGCCAACAAGGCGGGAAGACTTGGTTATAATTCACCCCTCCACTTT. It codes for CANKAGRLGYNSPLHF.

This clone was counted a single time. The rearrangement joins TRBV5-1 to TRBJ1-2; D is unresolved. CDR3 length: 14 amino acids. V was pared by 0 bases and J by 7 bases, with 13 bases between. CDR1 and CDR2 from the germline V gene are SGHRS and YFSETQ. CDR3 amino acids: CASSLAGGMGGYTF. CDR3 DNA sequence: TGCGCCAGCAGCTTGGCCGGCGGGATGGGTGGCTACACCTTC.

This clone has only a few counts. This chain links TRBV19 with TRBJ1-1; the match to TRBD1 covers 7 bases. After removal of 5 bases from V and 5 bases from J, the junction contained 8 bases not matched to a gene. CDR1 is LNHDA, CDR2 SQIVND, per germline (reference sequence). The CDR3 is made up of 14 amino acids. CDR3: CASSSYRGYTEAFF. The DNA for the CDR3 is TGTGCCAGTAGTTCGTACAGGGGTTATACTGAAGCTTTCTTT.

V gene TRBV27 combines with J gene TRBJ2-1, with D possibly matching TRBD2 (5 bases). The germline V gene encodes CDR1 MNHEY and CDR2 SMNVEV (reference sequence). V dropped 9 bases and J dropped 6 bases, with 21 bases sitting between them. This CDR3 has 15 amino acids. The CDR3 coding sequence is TGTGCCAGTAACAATTGGCCTAACGGGGTCAATGAGCAGTTCTTC. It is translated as CASNNWPNGVNEQFF.

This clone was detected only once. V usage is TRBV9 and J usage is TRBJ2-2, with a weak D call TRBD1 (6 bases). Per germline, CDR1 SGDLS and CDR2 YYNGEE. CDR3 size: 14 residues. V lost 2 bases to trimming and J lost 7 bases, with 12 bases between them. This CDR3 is CASSVGDKLGELFF. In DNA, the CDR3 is TGTGCCAGCAGCGTTGGGGACAAGCTCGGGGAGCTGTTTTTT.

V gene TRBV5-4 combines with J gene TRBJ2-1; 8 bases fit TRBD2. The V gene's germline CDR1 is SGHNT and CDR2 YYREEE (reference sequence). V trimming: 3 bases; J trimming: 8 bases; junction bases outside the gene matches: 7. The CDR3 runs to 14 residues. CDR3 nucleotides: TGTGCCAGCAGCTCAATGGGACTAGACGATGAGCAGTTCTTC. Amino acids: CASSSMGLDDEQFF.

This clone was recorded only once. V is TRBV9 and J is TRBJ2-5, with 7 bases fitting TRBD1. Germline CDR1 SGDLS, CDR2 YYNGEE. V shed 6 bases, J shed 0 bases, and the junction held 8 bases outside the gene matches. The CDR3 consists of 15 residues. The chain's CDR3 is CASTPGQQNQETQYF. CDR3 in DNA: TGTGCCAGCACCCCGGGACAGCAAAACCAAGAGACCCAGTACTTC.

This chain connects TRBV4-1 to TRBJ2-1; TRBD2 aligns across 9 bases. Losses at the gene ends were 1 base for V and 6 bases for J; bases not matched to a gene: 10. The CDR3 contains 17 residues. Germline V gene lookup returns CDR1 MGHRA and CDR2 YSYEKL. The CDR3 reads CASSQALSSGRGNEQFF. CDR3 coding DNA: TGCGCCAGCAGCCAAGCTTTGAGTAGCGGGAGAGGCAATGAGCAGTTCTTC.

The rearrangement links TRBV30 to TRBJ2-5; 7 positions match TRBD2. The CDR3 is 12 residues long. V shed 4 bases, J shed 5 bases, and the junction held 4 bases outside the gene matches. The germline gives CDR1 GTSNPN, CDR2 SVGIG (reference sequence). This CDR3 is CAWMGGVETQYF. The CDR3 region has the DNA TGTGCCTGGATGGGAGGGGTCGAGACCCAGTACTTC.